This TCR beta chain was identified during a study of T-cell memory formation after mild COVID-19. General study findings and limits: Among contracting clones, CD4+ were mainly CM/EM and CD8+ enriched in EMRA.

TCRdb processed the 5' RACE reads anew with MiXCR; each CDR3 protein has one entry. In the table there are fewer than 500,000 distinct CDR3 sequences, nearly 25% of which are singletons. Trimming cost V 5 bases and J 6 bases, with 8 bases left between them. Looked up from germline, CDR1 is SEHNR and CDR2 is FQNEAQ (reference sequence). CDR3 length: 13 residues. This clonotype was detected many times. Its antigen is still unknown. The sequence derives from an adult woman who had mild COVID-19 (a few samples of this study predate the infection). Cell type and time point are not known. The material sequenced was PBMCs or a T cell subset sorted from them (not recorded which). The chain has TRBV7-9 and TRBJ1-6; possibly TRBD1 for D (5 bases). The CDR3 sequence is CASSRGINSPLHF. The CDR3 nucleotides are TGTGCCAGCAGCAGGGGAATTAATTCACCCCTCCACTTT. Full variable domain (missing parts from reference TRBV7-9 and TRBJ1-6): DTGVSQNPRHKITKRGQNVTFRCDPISEHNRLYWYRQTLGQGPEFLTYFQNEAQLEKSRLLSDRFSAERPKGSFSTLEIQRTEQGDSAMYLCASSRGINSPLHFGNGTRLTVT.